These 21 T cell receptor beta chains came from one sample sequenced in a study of lymphopenia after photon versus proton radiotherapy. The data were produced by immunoSEQ multiplex PCR, yet TCRdb's version contains in-frame clones alone and is incomplete. The top ten hold approximately 2.6% of the sample, which has roughly 18,000 clones, about four fifths seen once. The specimen was peripheral blood, collected from a patient treated with photon-based radiotherapy. The receptors stem from a woman between 45 and 60 years old with pancreatic cancer.

The chain combines TRBV5-1 with TRBJ2-2, with TRBD2 matching over 9 bases. This CDR3 spans 16 amino acids. J lost 8 bases, V lost 4 bases, and 12 bases had no gene match. Germline loops: CDR1 SGHRS, CDR2 YFSETQ. The CDR3 DNA follows: TGCGCCAGCAGCCTCCCTAGCGGGGCGGCCGGGGGGGAGCTGTTTTTT. Protein: CASSLPSGAAGGELFF.

V is TRBV4-3 and J is TRBJ2-1; 9 bases align to TRBD1. The germline V gene encodes CDR1 LGHNA and CDR2 YSLEER. Unmatched junction bases numbered 10, after V lost 0 bases and J lost 4 bases. The CDR3 covers 18 residues. CDR3 coding DNA: TGCGCCAGCAGCCAAGATCGTGGACAGGGGTCCCTTTACAATGAGCAGTTCTTC. As protein: CASSQDRGQGSLYNEQFF.

The chain recombines TRBV4-1 with TRBJ2-1; 8 positions match TRBD2. Per the germline V gene, CDR1 is MGHRA and CDR2 is YSYEKL. This CDR3 contains 16 residues. The V gene end was trimmed by 0 bases and the J gene end by 6 bases; junction bases not matched to a gene: 7. CDR3: CASSQEVVAGRNEQFF. The CDR3 DNA is TGCGCCAGCAGCCAAGAAGTCGTAGCGGGACGCAATGAGCAGTTCTTC.

This sequence joins TRBV10-3 and TRBJ2-5; tentative D call: TRBD2 (5 bases). The CDR3 totals 12 residues. Trimming pared 5 bases from V and 1 base from J, leaving 5 bases between. Germline assignment: CDR1 ENHRY and CDR2 SYGVKD. CDR3 sequence (DNA): TGTGCCATCAGTAGCGGCCAAGAGACCCAGTACTTC. Translated, it gives CAISSGQETQYF.

The rearrangement joins TRBV5-4 to TRBJ2-1, with D possibly being TRBD1 (5 bases). The CDR3 totals 16 residues. The germline CDR1 and CDR2 sequences are SGHNT and YYREEE (reference sequence). The V end was cut by 4 bases, the J end by 0 bases, with 14 bases between. CDR3 amino acids: CASSTARASSYNEQFF. For the CDR3, the DNA is TGTGCCAGCAGCACCGCCAGGGCGAGCTCCTACAATGAGCAGTTCTTC. The variable domain in full, completed from reference TRBV5-4 and TRBJ2-1, reads ETGVTQSPTHLIKTRGQQVTLRCSSQSGHNTVSWYQQALGQGPQFIFQYYREEENGRGNFPPRFSGLQFPNYSSELNVNALELDDSALYLCASSTARASSYNEQFFGPGTRLTVL.

The V gene is TRBV7-2, the J gene TRBJ2-6; TRBD1 matches at 9 bases. The CDR3 runs 19 residues. CDR1 SGHTA and CDR2 FQGNSA come from the germline V gene. Unmatched junction bases numbered 9, after V lost 1 base and J lost 2 bases. The CDR3 here is CASSLGPGTGITGANVLTF. The CDR3, as DNA: TGTGCCAGCAGCTTAGGGCCGGGGACAGGGATCACTGGGGCCAACGTCCTGACTTTC.

The V call is TRBV11-2, the J call TRBJ1-4, with 7 bases identical to TRBD1. This CDR3 has 15 residues. Per the germline V gene, CDR1 is SGHAT and CDR2 is FQNNGV. Unmatched junction bases numbered 9, after V lost 5 bases and J lost 6 bases. The CDR3 here is CASSPLTGRYEKLFF. In DNA, the CDR3 is TGTGCCAGCAGCCCGTTGACAGGGCGTTATGAAAAACTGTTTTTT.

The table lists this clone with a count of one. The chain couples TRBV6-1 to TRBJ2-7; 8 bases match TRBD1. The germline V gene encodes CDR1 MNHNS and CDR2 SASEGT. V shed 6 bases, J shed 0 bases, and the junction held 1 base outside the gene matches. The CDR3 extends over 13 amino acids. CDR3 loop: CASRDRASYEQYF. The CDR3 coding sequence is TGTGCCAGCAGGGACAGGGCCTCCTACGAGCAGTACTTC.

The gene calls are TRBV7-2 and TRBJ2-5; the match to TRBD2 covers 10 bases. V lost 2 bases to trimming and J lost 4 bases; unmatched junction nucleotides: 10. This CDR3 spans 17 amino acids. CDR1 SGHTA and CDR2 FQGNSA come from the germline V gene. In DNA form, the CDR3 reads TGTGCCAGCAGCTTAAATCTAGCGGGAGCCCCGAGAGAGACCCAGTACTTC. It is translated as CASSLNLAGAPRETQYF. Full variable domain (rest looked up from reference TRBV7-2 and TRBJ2-5): GAGVSQSPSNKVTEKGKDVELRCDPISGHTALYWYRQSLGQGLEFLIYFQGNSAPDKSGLPSDRFSAERTGGSVSTLTIQRTQQEDSAVYLCASSLNLAGAPRETQYFGPGTRLLVL.

J is TRBJ1-4 and V is TRBV5-4; 7 bases line up with TRBD1. Looked up from germline, CDR1 is SGHNT and CDR2 is YYREEE (reference sequence). The CDR3 runs 17 residues. The V segment lost 4 bases and the J segment 2 bases; nucleotides outside the gene matches: 11. DNA for the CDR3: TGTGCCAGCAGCCGTGACAGGGATCTACGGACTAATGAAAAACTGTTTTTT. Translated, it gives CASSRDRDLRTNEKLFF.

The chain joins TRBV27 to TRBJ2-1; 7 nucleotides line up with TRBD1. Germline lookup yields CDR1 MNHEY and CDR2 SMNVEV (reference sequence). Trimming at V came to 6 bases and at J to 5 bases, leaving 7 bases not matched to a gene. The CDR3 contains 14 residues. The CDR3 region has the DNA TGTGCCAGCAGCGCCGACAGGGACCACAATGAGCAGTTCTTC. It translates to CASSADRDHNEQFF.

This clone has just a few counts. The gene calls are TRBV4-1 and TRBJ1-5; D unresolved. V lost 0 bases to trimming and J lost 4 bases, with 1 base between them. The germline gives CDR1 MGHRA, CDR2 YSYEKL. The CDR3 spans 12 residues. This CDR3 reads CASSQDNQPQHF. The CDR3 coding sequence is TGCGCCAGCAGCCAAGATAATCAGCCCCAGCATTTT.

This chain joins TRBV7-6 and TRBJ2-3; no clear D gene. The CDR3 runs to 14 residues. Germline CDR1 is SGHVS and CDR2 is FNYEAQ. V was trimmed by 1 base and J by 0 bases, leaving 5 bases between them. CDR3 loop: CASSLGASTDTQYF. DNA of the CDR3: TGTGCCAGCAGCTTAGGCGCTAGCACAGATACGCAGTATTTT. Full variable domain (missing parts from reference TRBV7-6 and TRBJ2-3): GAGVSQSPRYKVTKRGQDVALRCDPISGHVSLYWYRQALGQGPEFLTYFNYEAQQDKSGLPNDRFSAERPEGSISTLTIQRTEQRDSAMYRCASSLGASTDTQYFGPGTRLTVL.

The chain is built from TRBV9 and TRBJ2-1, with 11 positions matching TRBD2. The CDR3 sequence is 15 residues long. The germline V gene has CDR1 SGDLS and CDR2 YYNGEE. J was trimmed by 8 bases and V by 3 bases; bases with no gene match: 7. The DNA for the CDR3 is TGTGCCAGCAGCGCATTAGCGGGAGGGATTGATGAGCAGTTCTTC. It translates to CASSALAGGIDEQFF.

The chain joins TRBV6-5 to TRBJ2-1; D ambiguous. Germline lookup yields CDR1 MNHEY and CDR2 SVGAGI. Trimming left V 2 bases short and J 0 bases short, with 8 bases between. The CDR3 has 15 residues. This chain's CDR3 is CASSYAEPSYNEQFF. CDR3 bases: TGTGCCAGCAGTTACGCGGAGCCCTCCTACAATGAGCAGTTCTTC.

The chain is built from TRBV2 and TRBJ2-1; D not resolved. Trimming left V 4 bases short and J 0 bases short, with 19 bases between. The length of the CDR3 is 18 residues. Germline loops: CDR1 SNHLY, CDR2 FYNNEI. The CDR3 nucleotides are TGTGCCAGCAGTGTACTCTCTTCTGGCTTTTCCTCCTACAATGAGCAGTTCTTC. Translation gives CASSVLSSGFSSYNEQFF.

The V call is TRBV9, the J call TRBJ2-7, with D tentatively TRBD1 (5 bases). CDR1 SGDLS and CDR2 YYNGEE come from the germline V gene. The CDR3 extends over 15 amino acids. Trimming stripped 0 bases from V and 1 base from J, with 11 bases between. CDR3 sequence (DNA): TGTGCCAGCAGCGTAGCAATAGGGGTTTCCTACGAGCAGTACTTC. It specifies CASSVAIGVSYEQYF.

In its sample, this clone was seen a few times. CDR3 sequence: CASSLAGETYNEQFF. CDR3 DNA: TGCGCCAGCAGCTTAGCGGGAGAGACCTACAATGAGCAGTTCTTC. The rearrangement joins TRBV5-1 to TRBJ2-1; 8 bases fit TRBD2. Germline V gene sequence: CDR1 SGHRS, CDR2 YFSETQ. V lost 2 bases to trimming and J lost 2 bases; unmatched junction nucleotides: 3. There are 15 residues in the CDR3.

This chain uses TRBV7-3 with TRBJ2-1, with TRBD2 matching over 9 bases. Germline-derived CDR1 and CDR2 are SGHTA and FQGTGA. V was pared by 2 bases and J by 6 bases, with 2 bases of the junction left unmatched. The CDR3 runs to 14 residues. For the CDR3, the DNA is TGTGCCAGCAGCTTAGCGGGAGGGCCCAATGAGCAGTTCTTC. Translation gives CASSLAGGPNEQFF.

The DNA for the CDR3 is TGCGCCAGCAGCAAGTTACAGGGGGGCACTGAAGCTTTCTTT. Protein: CASSKLQGGTEAFF. The gene calls are TRBV5-1 and TRBJ1-1; 8 nucleotides agree with TRBD1. With 4 bases clipped from V and 4 bases from J, the junction kept 6 bases outside the gene matches. The CDR3 covers 14 residues. Per germline, CDR1 SGHRS and CDR2 YFSETQ.

The chain employs TRBV19 and TRBJ1-2; 7 positions match TRBD1. Germline V CDR1 and CDR2: LNHDA, SQIVND (reference sequence). V was pared by 4 bases and J by 4 bases, with 9 bases of the junction left unmatched. This CDR3 has 15 amino acids. The CDR3 protein is CASSRDAGTAYGYTF. The CDR3, as DNA: TGTGCCAGTAGTAGGGATGCCGGGACAGCCTATGGCTACACCTTC.